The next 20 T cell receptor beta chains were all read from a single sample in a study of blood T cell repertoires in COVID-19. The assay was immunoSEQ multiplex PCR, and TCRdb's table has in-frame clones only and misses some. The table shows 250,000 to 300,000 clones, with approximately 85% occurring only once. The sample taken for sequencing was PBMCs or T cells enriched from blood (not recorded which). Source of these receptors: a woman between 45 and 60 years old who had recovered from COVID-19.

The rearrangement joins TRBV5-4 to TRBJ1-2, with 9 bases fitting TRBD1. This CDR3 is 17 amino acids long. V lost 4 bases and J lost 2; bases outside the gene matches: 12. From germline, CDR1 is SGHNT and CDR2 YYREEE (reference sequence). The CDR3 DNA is TGTGCCAGCAGCCCGGGACAGGGAGGGAGAAAAAACTATGGCTACACCTTC. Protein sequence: CASSPGQGGRKNYGYTF.

The CDR3 nucleotides read TGTGCCAGCAGTTTTAGGGGCGCGCCCGGCTACACCTTC. Translated: CASSFRGAPGYTF. The chain employs TRBV12-3 or TRBV12-4 and TRBJ1-2, with a possible D match to TRBD1 (5 bases). V lost 3 bases and J 8 bases, leaving 13 bases between the germline ends. The CDR3 covers 13 residues.

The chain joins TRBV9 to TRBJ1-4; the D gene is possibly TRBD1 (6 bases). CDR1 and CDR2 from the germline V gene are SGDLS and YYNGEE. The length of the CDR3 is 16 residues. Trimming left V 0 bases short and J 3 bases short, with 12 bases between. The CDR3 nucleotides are TGTGCCAGCAGCGTAGGGGCGGGGGGCCCTAATGAAAAACTGTTTTTT. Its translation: CASSVGAGGPNEKLFF.

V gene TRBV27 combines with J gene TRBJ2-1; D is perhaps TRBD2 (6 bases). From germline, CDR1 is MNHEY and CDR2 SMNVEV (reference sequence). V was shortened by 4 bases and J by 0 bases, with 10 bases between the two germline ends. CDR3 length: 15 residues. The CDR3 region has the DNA TGTGCCAGCAGTTCGACTAGAAACTCCTACAATGAGCAGTTCTTC. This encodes CASSSTRNSYNEQFF.

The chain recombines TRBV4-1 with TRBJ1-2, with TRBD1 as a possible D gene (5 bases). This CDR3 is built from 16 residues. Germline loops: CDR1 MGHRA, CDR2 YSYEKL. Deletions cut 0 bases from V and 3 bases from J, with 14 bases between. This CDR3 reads CASSQDSFAGDYGYTF. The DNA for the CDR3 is TGCGCCAGCAGCCAAGATTCGTTTGCGGGGGACTATGGCTACACCTTC.

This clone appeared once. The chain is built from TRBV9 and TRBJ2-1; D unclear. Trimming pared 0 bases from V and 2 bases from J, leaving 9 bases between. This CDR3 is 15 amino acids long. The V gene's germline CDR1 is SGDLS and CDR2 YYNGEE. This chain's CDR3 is CASSVVSSTYNEQFF. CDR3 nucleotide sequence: TGTGCCAGCAGCGTAGTATCGTCTACCTACAATGAGCAGTTCTTC. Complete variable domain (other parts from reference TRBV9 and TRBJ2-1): DSGVTQTPKHLITATGQRVTLRCSPRSGDLSVYWYQQSLDQGLQFLIQYYNGEERAKGNILERFSAQQFPDLHSELNLSSLELGDSALYFCASSVVSSTYNEQFFGPGTRLTVL.

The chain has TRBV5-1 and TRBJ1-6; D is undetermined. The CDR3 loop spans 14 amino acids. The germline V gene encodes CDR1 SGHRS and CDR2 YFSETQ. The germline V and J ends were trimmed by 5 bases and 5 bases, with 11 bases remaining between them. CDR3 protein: CASSTGSDNSPLHF. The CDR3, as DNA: TGCGCCAGCAGTACCGGGTCTGATAATTCACCCCTCCACTTT.

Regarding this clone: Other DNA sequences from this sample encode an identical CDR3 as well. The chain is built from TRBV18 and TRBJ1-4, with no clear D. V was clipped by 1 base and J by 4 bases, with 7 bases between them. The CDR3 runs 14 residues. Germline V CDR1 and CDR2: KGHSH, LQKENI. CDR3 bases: TGTGCCAGCTCACCACAGGGAGGTAATGAAAAACTGTTTTTT. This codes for CASSPQGGNEKLFF.

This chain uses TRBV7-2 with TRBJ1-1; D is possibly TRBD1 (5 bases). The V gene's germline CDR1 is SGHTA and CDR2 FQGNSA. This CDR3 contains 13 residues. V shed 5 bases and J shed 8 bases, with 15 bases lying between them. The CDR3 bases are TGTGCCAGCAGCGCCTACAGGTTCAGCGAAGCTTTCTTT. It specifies CASSAYRFSEAFF.

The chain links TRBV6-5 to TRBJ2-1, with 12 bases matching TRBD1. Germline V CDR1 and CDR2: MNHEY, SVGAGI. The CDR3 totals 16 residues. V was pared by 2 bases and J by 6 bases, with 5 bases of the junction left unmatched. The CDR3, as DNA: TGTGCCAGCAGTTACGGGGGACAGGGGGCGGTCAATGAGCAGTTCTTC. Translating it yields CASSYGGQGAVNEQFF.

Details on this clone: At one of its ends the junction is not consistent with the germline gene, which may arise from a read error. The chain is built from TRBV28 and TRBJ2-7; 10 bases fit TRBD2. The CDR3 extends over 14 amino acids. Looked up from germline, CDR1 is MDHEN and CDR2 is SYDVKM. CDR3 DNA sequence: TGTGCCAGCAGTTTACTAGCGGGAGTTAGGATCGGGGACTTC. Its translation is CASSLLAGVRIGDF.

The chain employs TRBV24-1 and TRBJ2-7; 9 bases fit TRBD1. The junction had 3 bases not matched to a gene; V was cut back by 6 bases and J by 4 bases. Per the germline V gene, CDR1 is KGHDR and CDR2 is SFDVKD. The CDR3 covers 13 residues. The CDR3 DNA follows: TGTGCCACCAGTCCGGGACAGGGTTACGAGCAGTACTTC. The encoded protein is CATSPGQGYEQYF.

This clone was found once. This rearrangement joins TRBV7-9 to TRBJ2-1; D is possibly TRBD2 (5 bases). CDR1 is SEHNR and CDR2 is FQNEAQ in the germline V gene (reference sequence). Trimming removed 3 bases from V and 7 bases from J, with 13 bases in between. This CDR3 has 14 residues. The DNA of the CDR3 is TGTGCCAGCAGCTTGCGCGAGGGCGGAAATGAGCAGTTCTTC. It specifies CASSLREGGNEQFF.

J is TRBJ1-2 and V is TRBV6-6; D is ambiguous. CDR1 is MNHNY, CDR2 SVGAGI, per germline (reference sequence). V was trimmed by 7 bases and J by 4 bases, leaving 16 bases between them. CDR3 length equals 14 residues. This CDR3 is CASMTPTGSYGYTF. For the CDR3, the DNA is TGTGCCAGCATGACCCCCACGGGGAGCTATGGCTACACCTTC.

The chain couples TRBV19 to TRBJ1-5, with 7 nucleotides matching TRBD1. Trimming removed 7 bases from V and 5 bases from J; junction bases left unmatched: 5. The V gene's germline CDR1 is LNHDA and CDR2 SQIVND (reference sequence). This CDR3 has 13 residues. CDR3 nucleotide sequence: TGTGCCAGTACGACAGGGCGGTATCAGCCCCAGCATTTT. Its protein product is CASTTGRYQPQHF.

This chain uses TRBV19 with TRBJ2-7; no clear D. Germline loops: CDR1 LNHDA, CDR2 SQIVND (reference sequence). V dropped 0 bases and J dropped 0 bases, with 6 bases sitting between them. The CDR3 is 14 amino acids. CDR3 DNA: TGTGCCAGTAGTATAGACCCAGGCTCCTACGAGCAGTACTTC. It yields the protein CASSIDPGSYEQYF.

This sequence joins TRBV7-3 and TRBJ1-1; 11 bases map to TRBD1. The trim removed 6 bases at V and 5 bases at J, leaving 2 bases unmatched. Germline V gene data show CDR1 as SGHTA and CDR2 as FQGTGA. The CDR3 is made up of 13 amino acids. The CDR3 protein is CASSRDRGTEAFF. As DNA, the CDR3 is TGTGCCAGCAGTCGGGACAGGGGGACTGAAGCTTTCTTT.

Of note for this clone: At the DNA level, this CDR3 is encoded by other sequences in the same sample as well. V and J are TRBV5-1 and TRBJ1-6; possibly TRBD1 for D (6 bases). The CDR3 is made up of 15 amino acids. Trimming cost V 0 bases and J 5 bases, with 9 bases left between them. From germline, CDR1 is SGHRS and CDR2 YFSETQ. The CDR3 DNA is TGCGCCAGCAGCTTGGACAGGGTTGATAATTCACCCCTCCACTTT. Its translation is CASSLDRVDNSPLHF.

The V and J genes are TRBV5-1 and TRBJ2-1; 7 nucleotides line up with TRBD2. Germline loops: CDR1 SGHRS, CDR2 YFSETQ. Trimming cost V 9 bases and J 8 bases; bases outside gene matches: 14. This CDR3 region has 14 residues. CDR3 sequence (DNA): TGCGCCACCAGAACAGGCGGGAGTGCCCATGAGCAGTTCTTC. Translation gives CATRTGGSAHEQFF.

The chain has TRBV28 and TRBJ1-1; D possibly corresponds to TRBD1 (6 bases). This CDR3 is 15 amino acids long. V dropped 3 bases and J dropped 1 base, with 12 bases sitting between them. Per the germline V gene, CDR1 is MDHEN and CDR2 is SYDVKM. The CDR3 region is CASSLLPGQNTEAFF. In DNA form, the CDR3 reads TGTGCCAGCAGTTTGTTACCGGGACAGAACACTGAAGCTTTCTTT.